This T cell receptor (beta chain) was sequenced for a study of blood T cell repertoires in COVID-19. Study-level background: Researchers got acute and convalescent COVID-19 samples from the United States, Italy and Spain.

The assay was immunoSEQ multiplex PCR, and TCRdb's table has in-frame clones only and misses some. The sample lists 300,000 to 350,000 clones; approximately 86% were seen once. The length of the CDR3 is 14 residues. Trimming left V 4 bases short and J 3 bases short, with 13 bases between. From germline, CDR1 is SGHDN and CDR2 FVKESK. The sequenced sample consisted of peripheral blood. This rearrangement joins TRBV14 to TRBJ2-7; unclear D gene. This receptor was identified in a man under 40 with COVID-19, enrolled during active disease. CDR3 sequence reads: CASSRNIADYEQYF. Here the CDR3 DNA reads TGTGCCAGCAGCCGCAATATCGCGGACTACGAGCAGTACTTC.